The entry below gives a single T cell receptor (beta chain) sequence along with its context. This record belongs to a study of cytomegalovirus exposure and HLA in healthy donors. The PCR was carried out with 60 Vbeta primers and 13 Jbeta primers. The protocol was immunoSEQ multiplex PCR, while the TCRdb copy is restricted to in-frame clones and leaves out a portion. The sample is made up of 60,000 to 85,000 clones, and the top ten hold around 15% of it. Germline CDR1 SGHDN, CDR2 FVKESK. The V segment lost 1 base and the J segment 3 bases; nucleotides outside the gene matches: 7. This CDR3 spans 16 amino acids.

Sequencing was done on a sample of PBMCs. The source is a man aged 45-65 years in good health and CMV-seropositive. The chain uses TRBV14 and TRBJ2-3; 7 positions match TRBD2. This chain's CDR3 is CASSQAAGVVTDTQYF. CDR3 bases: TGTGCCAGCAGCCAAGCTGCGGGAGTGGTAACAGATACGCAGTATTTT.